This T cell receptor (beta chain) came from a study of neurological immune-mediated disorders. V dropped 6 bases and J dropped 2 bases, with 7 bases sitting between them. This CDR3 has 13 residues. This clonotype was seen many times. TCRdb independently ran MiXCR on the 5' RACE reads; one entry per CDR3 protein. The data hold 40,000 to 45,000 distinct CDR3 sequences, with about 12% observed a single time. The unsorted libraries had their origin in 2 million PBMCs stored at -80 C. The chain employs TRBV12-3 or TRBV12-4 and TRBJ2-2, with D tentatively TRBD1 or TRBD2 (5 bases each). The clonotype originates from a female donor in good health. Sequenced material: PBMCs. The CDR3 loop is CASSRDNTGELFF. The CDR3 region has the DNA TGTGCCAGCAGCCGGGACAACACCGGGGAGCTGTTTTTT.